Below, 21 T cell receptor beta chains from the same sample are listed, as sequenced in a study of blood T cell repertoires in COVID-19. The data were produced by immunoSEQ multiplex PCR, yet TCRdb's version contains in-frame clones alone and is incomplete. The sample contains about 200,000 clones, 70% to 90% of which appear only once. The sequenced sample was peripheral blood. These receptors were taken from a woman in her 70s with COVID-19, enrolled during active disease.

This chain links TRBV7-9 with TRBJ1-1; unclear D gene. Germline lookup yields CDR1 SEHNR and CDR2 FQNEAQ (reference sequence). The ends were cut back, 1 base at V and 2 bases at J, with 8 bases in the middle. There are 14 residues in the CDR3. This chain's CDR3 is CASSLDFLNTEAFF. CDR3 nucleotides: TGTGCCAGCAGCTTAGACTTTTTAAACACTGAAGCTTTCTTT.

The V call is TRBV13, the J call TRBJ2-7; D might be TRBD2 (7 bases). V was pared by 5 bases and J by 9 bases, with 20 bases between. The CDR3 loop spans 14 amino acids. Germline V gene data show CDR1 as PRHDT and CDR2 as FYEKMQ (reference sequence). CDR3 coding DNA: TGTGCCAGCAGCCCAGCGGGACACCCGACGGGGCAGTACTTC. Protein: CASSPAGHPTGQYF.

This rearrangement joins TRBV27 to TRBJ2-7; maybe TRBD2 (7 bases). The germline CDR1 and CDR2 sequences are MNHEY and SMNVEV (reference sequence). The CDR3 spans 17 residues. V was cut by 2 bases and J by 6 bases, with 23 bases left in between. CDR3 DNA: TGTGCCAGCAGTTTAAGGATTAGAGGTGGGGGGGCCGGCGAGCAGTACTTC. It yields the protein CASSLRIRGGGAGEQYF.

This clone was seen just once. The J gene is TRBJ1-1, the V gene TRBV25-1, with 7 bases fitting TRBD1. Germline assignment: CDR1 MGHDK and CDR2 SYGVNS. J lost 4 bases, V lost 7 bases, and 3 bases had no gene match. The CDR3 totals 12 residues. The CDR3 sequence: CASKRGLTEAFF. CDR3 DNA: TGTGCCAGCAAGAGGGGGCTCACTGAAGCTTTCTTT.

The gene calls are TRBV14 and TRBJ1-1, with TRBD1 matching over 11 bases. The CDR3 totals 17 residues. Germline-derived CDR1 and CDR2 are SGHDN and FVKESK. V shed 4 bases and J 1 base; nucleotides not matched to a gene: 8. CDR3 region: CASSRGTGGNGNTEAFF. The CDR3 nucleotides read TGTGCCAGCAGCCGCGGGACAGGGGGAAATGGGAACACTGAAGCTTTCTTT.

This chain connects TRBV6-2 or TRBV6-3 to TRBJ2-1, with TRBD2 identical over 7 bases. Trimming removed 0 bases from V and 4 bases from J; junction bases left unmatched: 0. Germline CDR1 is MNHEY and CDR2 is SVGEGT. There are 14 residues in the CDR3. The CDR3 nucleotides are TGTGCCAGCAGTTACTCACTAGCGTACAATGAGCAGTTCTTC. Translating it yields CASSYSLAYNEQFF.

The CDR3 region is CASSFSGGPNTGELFF. CDR3 bases: TGTGCCAGCAGCTTTAGCGGGGGCCCGAACACCGGGGAGCTGTTTTTT. The chain couples TRBV7-3 to TRBJ2-2, with 9 bases lining up with TRBD2. The V and J ends lost 3 bases and 0 bases, in that order; junction bases with no gene match: 2. CDR1 is SGHTA and CDR2 is FQGTGA in the germline V gene. CDR3 size: 16 residues. Using reference TRBV7-3 and TRBJ2-2 for the parts outside the CDR3, the full variable domain is GAGVSQTPSNKVTEKGKYVELRCDPISGHTALYWYRQSLGQGPEFLIYFQGTGAADDSGLPNDRFFAVRPEGSVSTLKIQRTERGDSAVYLCASSFSGGPNTGELFFGEGSRLTVL.

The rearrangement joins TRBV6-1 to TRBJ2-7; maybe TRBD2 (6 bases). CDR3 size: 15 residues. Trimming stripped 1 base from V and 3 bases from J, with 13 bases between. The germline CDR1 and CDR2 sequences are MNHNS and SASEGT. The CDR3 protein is CASSEGLEIGYEQYF. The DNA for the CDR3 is TGTGCCAGCAGTGAAGGACTAGAAATAGGCTACGAGCAGTACTTC.

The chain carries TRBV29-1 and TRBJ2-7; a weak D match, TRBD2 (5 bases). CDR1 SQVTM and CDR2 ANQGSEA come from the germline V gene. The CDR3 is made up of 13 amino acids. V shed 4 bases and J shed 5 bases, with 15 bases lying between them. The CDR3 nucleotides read TGCAGCGTTGGGAGGCGCGGGCCCCACGAGCAGTACTTC. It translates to CSVGRRGPHEQYF.

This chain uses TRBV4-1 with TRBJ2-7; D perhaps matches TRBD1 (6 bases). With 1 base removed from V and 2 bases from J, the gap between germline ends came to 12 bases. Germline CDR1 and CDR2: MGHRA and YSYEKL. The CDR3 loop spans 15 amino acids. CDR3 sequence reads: CASSQGLQGTYEQYF. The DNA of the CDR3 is TGCGCCAGCAGCCAAGGCTTACAGGGAACCTACGAGCAGTACTTC.

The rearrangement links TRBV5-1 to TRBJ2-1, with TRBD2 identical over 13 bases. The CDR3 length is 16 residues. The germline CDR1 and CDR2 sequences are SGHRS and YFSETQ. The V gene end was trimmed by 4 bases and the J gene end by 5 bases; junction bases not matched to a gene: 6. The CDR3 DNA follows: TGCGCCAGCAGCGAAAGACTAGCGGGGGGCGACAATGAGCAGTTCTTC. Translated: CASSERLAGGDNEQFF.

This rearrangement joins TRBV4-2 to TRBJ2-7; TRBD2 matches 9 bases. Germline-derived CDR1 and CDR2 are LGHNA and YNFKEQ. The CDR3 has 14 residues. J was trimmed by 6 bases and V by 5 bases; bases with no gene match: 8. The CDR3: CASSSRMTSGEQYF. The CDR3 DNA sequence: TGTGCCAGCAGCTCGCGAATGACTAGCGGCGAGCAGTACTTC.

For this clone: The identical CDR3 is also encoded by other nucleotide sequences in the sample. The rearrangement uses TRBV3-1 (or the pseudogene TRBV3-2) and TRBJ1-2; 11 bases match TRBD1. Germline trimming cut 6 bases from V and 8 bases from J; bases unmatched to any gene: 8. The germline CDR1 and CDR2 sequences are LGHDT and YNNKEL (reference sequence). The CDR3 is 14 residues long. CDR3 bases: TGTGCCAGCAGTCCGGGACAGGGGGTGGGCGGCTACACCTTC. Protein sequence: CASSPGQGVGGYTF.

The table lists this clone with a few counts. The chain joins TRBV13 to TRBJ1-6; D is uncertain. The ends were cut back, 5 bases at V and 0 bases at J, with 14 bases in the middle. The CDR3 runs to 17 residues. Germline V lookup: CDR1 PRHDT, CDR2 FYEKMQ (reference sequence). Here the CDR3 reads CASSRRTVSSYNSPLHF. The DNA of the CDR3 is TGTGCCAGCAGCCGACGGACTGTAAGCTCCTATAATTCACCCCTCCACTTT.

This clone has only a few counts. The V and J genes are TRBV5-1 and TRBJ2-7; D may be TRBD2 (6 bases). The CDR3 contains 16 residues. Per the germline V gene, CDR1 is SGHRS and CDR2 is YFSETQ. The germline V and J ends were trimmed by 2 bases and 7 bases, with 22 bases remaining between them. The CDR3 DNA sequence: TGCGCCAGCAGCTTAGAAGCTAGCGTATACCAGGGTGAGCAGTACTTC. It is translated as CASSLEASVYQGEQYF.

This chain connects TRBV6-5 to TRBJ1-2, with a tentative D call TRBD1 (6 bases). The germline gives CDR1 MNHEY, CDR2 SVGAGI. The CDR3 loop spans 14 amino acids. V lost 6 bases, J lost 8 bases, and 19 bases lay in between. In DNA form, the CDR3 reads TGTGCCAGCAGGACGCCAGGGACAACCGGGGGCTACACCTTC. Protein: CASRTPGTTGGYTF.

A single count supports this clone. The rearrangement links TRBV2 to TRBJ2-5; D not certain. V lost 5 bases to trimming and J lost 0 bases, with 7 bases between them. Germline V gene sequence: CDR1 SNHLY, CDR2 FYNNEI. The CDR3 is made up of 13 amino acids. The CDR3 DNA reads TGTGCCAGCAGTCTGGGCCACCAAGAGACCCAGTACTTC. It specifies CASSLGHQETQYF.

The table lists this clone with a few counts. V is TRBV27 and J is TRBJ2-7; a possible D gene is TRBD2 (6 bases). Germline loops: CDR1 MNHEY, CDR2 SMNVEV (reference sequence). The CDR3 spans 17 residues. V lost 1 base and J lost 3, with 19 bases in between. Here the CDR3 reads CASSLYSGTDSLYEQYF. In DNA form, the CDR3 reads TGTGCCAGCAGTTTATACTCCGGGACTGATAGCCTCTACGAGCAGTACTTC.

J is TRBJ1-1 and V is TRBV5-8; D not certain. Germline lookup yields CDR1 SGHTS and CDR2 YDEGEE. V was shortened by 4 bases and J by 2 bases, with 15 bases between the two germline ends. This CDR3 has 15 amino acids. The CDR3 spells CASSTLRGFNTEAFF. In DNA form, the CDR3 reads TGTGCCAGCAGCACCCTCCGGGGTTTCAACACTGAAGCTTTCTTT.

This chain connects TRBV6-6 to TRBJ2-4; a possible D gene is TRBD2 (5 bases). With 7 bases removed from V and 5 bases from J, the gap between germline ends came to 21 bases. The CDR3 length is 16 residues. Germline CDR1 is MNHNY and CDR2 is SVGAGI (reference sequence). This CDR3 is CASNLGQIASQNIQYF. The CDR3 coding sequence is TGTGCCAGCAACCTAGGCCAGATAGCGTCCCAAAACATTCAGTACTTC.

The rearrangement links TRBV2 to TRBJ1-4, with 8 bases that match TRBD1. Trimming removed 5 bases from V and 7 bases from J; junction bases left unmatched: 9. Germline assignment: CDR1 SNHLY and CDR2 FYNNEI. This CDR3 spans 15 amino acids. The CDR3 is CASSRTDRGSEKLFF. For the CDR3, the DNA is TGTGCCAGCAGTCGCACCGACAGGGGAAGTGAAAAACTGTTTTTT.